The 26 T cell receptor beta chains below were found in one sample sequenced in a study of blood T cell repertoires in COVID-19. Here immunoSEQ multiplex PCR was the method, and the copy in TCRdb shows in-frame clones only, minus some. The repertoire holds about 220,000 clones, with about 80% as singletons. The specimen was PBMCs or T cells enriched from blood (not recorded which). The receptors derive from a woman aged 40 to 50 with acute COVID-19.

In its sample, this clone was seen a few times. The chain recombines TRBV7-9 with TRBJ2-1; weak D call: TRBD2 (6 bases). V gave up 0 bases and J gave up 5 bases, with 8 bases separating them. Germline CDR1 is SEHNR and CDR2 is FQNEAQ (reference sequence). This CDR3 is 14 amino acids long. This CDR3 is CASSLARDHNEQFF. For the CDR3, the DNA is TGTGCCAGCAGCTTAGCGCGGGACCACAATGAGCAGTTCTTC. The whole variable domain, filled in from reference TRBV7-9 and TRBJ2-1, reads DTGVSQNPRHKITKRGQNVTFRCDPISEHNRLYWYRQTLGQGPEFLTYFQNEAQLEKSRLLSDRFSAERPKGSFSTLEIQRTEQGDSAMYLCASSLARDHNEQFFGPGTRLTVL.

CDR3 amino acids: CASSFTSGAYNEQFF. The DNA of the CDR3 is TGCGCCAGCAGCTTTACTAGCGGGGCCTACAATGAGCAGTTCTTC. The gene calls are TRBV5-1 and TRBJ2-1; 10 nucleotides align to TRBD2. The CDR3 length is 15 residues. Germline CDR1 is SGHRS and CDR2 is YFSETQ. J gave up 2 bases and V 2 bases, and 1 base lay outside the gene matches.

The chain employs TRBV7-2 and TRBJ2-1; a possible D gene is TRBD2 (7 bases). V shed 5 bases and J shed 7 bases, with 15 bases lying between them. The germline CDR1 and CDR2 sequences are SGHTA and FQGNSA. CDR3 length: 14 amino acids. The CDR3 DNA reads TGTGCCAGCAGCGAGGGGGGGCCTATGAATGAGCAGTTCTTC. Translation gives CASSEGGPMNEQFF.

The chain employs TRBV6-2 or TRBV6-3 and TRBJ1-1; D perhaps matches TRBD1 (6 bases). Germline lookup yields CDR1 MNHEY and CDR2 SVGEGT. Deletions cut 0 bases from V and 1 base from J, with 12 bases between. CDR3 length: 16 amino acids. CDR3 loop: CASSYSIGRGNTEAFF. The CDR3 nucleotides read TGTGCCAGCAGTTACTCGATTGGCAGGGGGAACACTGAAGCTTTCTTT.

The chain links TRBV18 to TRBJ1-4; unclear D gene. V lost 3 bases to trimming and J lost 4 bases, with 6 bases between them. From germline, CDR1 is KGHSH and CDR2 LQKENI. The CDR3 extends over 13 amino acids. The CDR3 bases are TGTGCCAGCTCACCCCGTGTTAATGAAAAACTGTTTTTT. It translates to CASSPRVNEKLFF.

This clone was seen a handful of times. The J gene is TRBJ1-1, the V gene TRBV11-2; a possible D gene is TRBD1 (5 bases). The germline V gene encodes CDR1 SGHAT and CDR2 FQNNGV. V dropped 1 base and J dropped 2 bases, with 17 bases sitting between them. The CDR3 has 17 residues. The chain's CDR3 is CASSLVSLGVGNTEAFF. CDR3 sequence (DNA): TGTGCCAGCAGCTTAGTGTCATTAGGGGTAGGAAACACTGAAGCTTTCTTT.

This clone was seen many times. V is TRBV13 and J is TRBJ2-3; 9 bases are a match to TRBD1. V shed 2 bases and J 0 bases; nucleotides not matched to a gene: 18. CDR3 length equals 21 residues. Per the germline V gene, CDR1 is PRHDT and CDR2 is FYEKMQ (reference sequence). The CDR3: CASSLNLRDRARAPSTDTQYF. The CDR3 DNA sequence: TGTGCCAGCAGCTTAAATTTAAGGGACAGGGCGCGCGCGCCCAGCACAGATACGCAGTATTTT.

The chain uses TRBV4-2 and TRBJ1-1, with D tentatively TRBD1 (6 bases). The CDR3 has 15 residues. Deletions cut 4 bases from V and 1 base from J, with 13 bases between. CDR1 LGHNA and CDR2 YNFKEQ come from the germline V gene. CDR3 in DNA: TGTGCCAGCAGCCTAAGGGGACACTCGAACACTGAAGCTTTCTTT. Encoded protein: CASSLRGHSNTEAFF.

This rearrangement joins TRBV4-2 to TRBJ2-3, with 11 bases fitting TRBD2. The germline V gene has CDR1 LGHNA and CDR2 YNFKEQ. V trimming: 4 bases; J trimming: 1 base; junction bases outside the gene matches: 4. There are 16 residues in the CDR3. The CDR3 bases are TGTGCCAGCAGCCGGAAACTAGCGGGGGGCACAGATACGCAGTATTTT. It yields the protein CASSRKLAGGTDTQYF.

This sequence joins TRBV5-6 and TRBJ2-3, with TRBD2 identical over 11 bases. Germline CDR1 is SGHDT and CDR2 is YYEEEE. The length of the CDR3 is 16 residues. The junction had 10 bases not matched to a gene; V was cut back by 4 bases and J by 6 bases. This CDR3 is CASSAKGLAVHDTQYF. Written as DNA, the CDR3 is TGTGCCAGCAGCGCAAAGGGACTAGCGGTCCACGATACGCAGTATTTT. Drawing the rest from reference TRBV5-6 and TRBJ2-3, the complete variable domain is DAGVTQSPTHLIKTRGQQVTLRCSPKSGHDTVSWYQQALGQGPQFIFQYYEEEERQRGNFPDRFSGHQFPNYSSELNVNALLLGDSALYLCASSAKGLAVHDTQYFGPGTRLTVL.

V and J are TRBV18 and TRBJ1-5; maybe TRBD1 (6 bases). Trimming shortened V by 6 bases and J by 2 bases, and 14 bases separated the two germline ends. This CDR3 is 15 amino acids long. CDR1 is KGHSH, CDR2 LQKENI, per germline. The CDR3 spells CASSDSFQRNQPQHF. CDR3 coding DNA: TGTGCCAGCTCGGACAGTTTTCAGCGCAATCAGCCCCAGCATTTT.

The genes are TRBV11-2 and TRBJ2-3; D unclear. The CDR3 loop spans 17 amino acids. V lost 1 base, J lost 1 base, and 15 bases lay in between. In germline, CDR1 is SGHAT, CDR2 FQNNGV. The CDR3 bases are TGTGCCAGCAGCTTAGTGAGGAGTCTGGCGGGCACAGATACGCAGTATTTT. Protein sequence: CASSLVRSLAGTDTQYF. The complete variable domain, with remaining parts taken from reference TRBV11-2 and TRBJ2-3, reads EAGVAQSPRYKIIEKRQSVAFWCNPISGHATLYWYQQILGQGPKLLIQFQNNGVVDDSQLPKDRFSAERLKGVDSTLKIQPAKLEDSAVYLCASSLVRSLAGTDTQYFGPGTRLTVL.

This chain joins TRBV18 and TRBJ2-1; 7 bases match TRBD1. The germline V gene encodes CDR1 KGHSH and CDR2 LQKENI. CDR3 length: 13 amino acids. V was pared by 8 bases and J by 7 bases, with 8 bases of the junction left unmatched. The CDR3 sequence: CASQNDRANEQFF. CDR3 nucleotides: TGTGCCAGCCAAAACGACAGGGCGAATGAGCAGTTCTTC.

The V and J genes are TRBV15 and TRBJ1-5, with D tentatively TRBD1 (6 bases). This CDR3 comprises 14 residues. The V gene lost 2 bases and the J gene lost 4 bases, with 9 bases spanning the gap. CDR1 and CDR2 (germline): LNHNV, YYDKDF (reference sequence). The CDR3 region is CATSRSTGNQPQHF. In nucleotides, the CDR3 is TGTGCCACCAGCAGATCTACAGGGAATCAGCCCCAGCATTTT.

The V call is TRBV14, the J call TRBJ2-1, with D unclear. Per the germline V gene, CDR1 is SGHDN and CDR2 is FVKESK. V lost 3 bases and J 0 bases, leaving 18 bases between the germline ends. The CDR3 is 18 amino acids. The CDR3 coding sequence is TGTGCCAGCAGCCAGGGCTACTTTTCCCCGAGCTCCTACAATGAGCAGTTCTTC. This sequence encodes CASSQGYFSPSSYNEQFF.

This clone was observed a single time. The V call is TRBV18, the J call TRBJ2-3; TRBD1 aligns across 12 bases. The V segment lost 3 bases and the J segment 3 bases; nucleotides outside the gene matches: 10. The CDR3 consists of 18 residues. Germline V gene sequence: CDR1 KGHSH, CDR2 LQKENI. The CDR3 loop is CASSPVGPGQGATDTQYF. CDR3 in DNA: TGTGCCAGCTCACCGGTGGGACCGGGACAGGGGGCAACAGATACGCAGTATTTT.

A few counts support this clone. The chain combines TRBV19 with TRBJ1-1; 9 nucleotides align to TRBD1. CDR1 is LNHDA and CDR2 is SQIVND in the germline V gene (reference sequence). CDR3 length equals 14 residues. J gave up 5 bases and V 6 bases, and 7 bases lay outside the gene matches. Here the CDR3 DNA reads TGTGCCAGTAGCCGGGACAGGGATCGAACTGAAGCTTTCTTT. Protein product: CASSRDRDRTEAFF. Full variable domain (rest looked up from reference TRBV19 and TRBJ1-1): DGGITQSPKYLFRKEGQNVTLSCEQNLNHDAMYWYRQDPGQGLRLIYYSQIVNDFQKGDIAEGYSVSREKKESFPLTVTSAQKNPTAFYLCASSRDRDRTEAFFGQGTRLTVV.

Here the CDR3 DNA reads TGTGCCAGCAGTCTGACAGGCCTAAACACTGAAGCTTTCTTT. Translated, it gives CASSLTGLNTEAFF. This rearrangement joins TRBV2 to TRBJ1-1, with a tentative D call TRBD1 (6 bases). The CDR3 runs 14 residues. V shed 5 bases and J shed 2 bases, with 12 bases lying between them. Germline lookup yields CDR1 SNHLY and CDR2 FYNNEI.

The CDR3 DNA is TGCGCCAGCAGCTTGAAAGGGGGAGACACTGAAGCTTTCTTT. Its translation: CASSLKGGDTEAFF. The V and J genes are TRBV5-1 and TRBJ1-1, with D perhaps matching TRBD1 (6 bases). The CDR3 spans 14 residues. Germline V gene lookup returns CDR1 SGHRS and CDR2 YFSETQ. Trimming shortened V by 1 base and J by 3 bases, and 10 bases separated the two germline ends.

The chain joins TRBV6-6 to TRBJ1-1; TRBD1 matches at 7 bases. CDR1 is MNHNY, CDR2 SVGAGI, per germline (reference sequence). V lost 2 bases, J lost 5 bases, and 8 bases stayed unmatched. The CDR3 covers 15 residues. CDR3 sequence (DNA): TGTGCCAGCAGTTACCTCGGGCAGGGGGTAACTGAAGCTTTCTTT. Translating gives CASSYLGQGVTEAFF.

This chain uses TRBV19 with TRBJ1-5; tentatively, D is TRBD1 (6 bases). Germline V gene sequence: CDR1 LNHDA, CDR2 SQIVND (reference sequence). The V gene lost 3 bases and the J gene lost 4 bases, with 13 bases spanning the gap. The CDR3 is 15 amino acids. The CDR3 protein is CASSIAGGFNQPQHF. Written as DNA, the CDR3 is TGTGCCAGTAGTATCGCGGGGGGCTTTAATCAGCCCCAGCATTTT.

This chain joins TRBV3-1 (or the pseudogene TRBV3-2) and TRBJ1-1; 11 bases are shared with TRBD1. The V segment lost 4 bases and the J segment 1 base; nucleotides outside the gene matches: 5. The length of the CDR3 is 16 residues. Germline CDR1 and CDR2: LGHDT and YNNKEL (reference sequence). The CDR3 is CASSPRDRGTNTEAFF. CDR3 sequence (DNA): TGTGCCAGCAGCCCCCGGGACAGGGGGACGAACACTGAAGCTTTCTTT.

The chain employs TRBV11-2 and TRBJ1-2; 12 positions agree with TRBD1. The CDR3 contains 15 residues. Germline V gene lookup returns CDR1 SGHAT and CDR2 FQNNGV. J lost 6 bases, V lost 1 base, and 3 bases had no gene match. This CDR3 reads CASSLVGQGADGYTF. The CDR3 DNA reads TGTGCCAGCAGCTTAGTGGGACAGGGGGCCGATGGCTACACCTTC.

V and J are TRBV5-4 and TRBJ1-3, with D tentatively TRBD1 (5 bases). V shed 1 base and J shed 7 bases, with 9 bases lying between them. In germline, CDR1 is SGHNT, CDR2 YYREEE (reference sequence). This CDR3 is built from 13 residues. This CDR3 reads CASSLFGGNTIYF. The CDR3 bases are TGTGCCAGCAGCTTGTTTGGGGGGAACACCATATATTTT.

This chain links TRBV5-1 with TRBJ1-2; D possibly corresponds to TRBD1 (6 bases). The ends were cut back, 0 bases at V and 4 bases at J, with 13 bases in the middle. CDR3 length: 15 amino acids. Germline CDR1 reads SGHRS; CDR2 reads YFSETQ. The DNA for the CDR3 is TGCGCCAGCAGCTTGGGGGAGGGGGTACCCTATGGCTACACCTTC. Translation gives CASSLGEGVPYGYTF.

V is TRBV19 and J is TRBJ1-2; 7 positions agree with TRBD1. This CDR3 comprises 15 residues. The germline V gene encodes CDR1 LNHDA and CDR2 SQIVND (reference sequence). V shed 6 bases, J shed 6 bases, and the junction held 13 bases outside the gene matches. Here the CDR3 reads CASRIIKTGKDGYTF. DNA of the CDR3: TGTGCCAGTAGAATTATAAAGACAGGGAAGGATGGCTACACCTTC. Variable domain in full (rest from reference TRBV19 and TRBJ1-2): DGGITQSPKYLFRKEGQNVTLSCEQNLNHDAMYWYRQDPGQGLRLIYYSQIVNDFQKGDIAEGYSVSREKKESFPLTVTSAQKNPTAFYLCASRIIKTGKDGYTFGSGTRLTVV.